This T cell receptor (beta chain) was observed in a study of HIV-infected patients and healthy controls (dated by TCRdb to the mid-2010s). General notes on the study: CD4 counts were modestly but significantly increased in most of the 16 patients after three months of therapy, but they remained below normal ranges. No consistent shift in CD8 counts was seen during early therapy, whereas a slight rise was seen in the CD4:CD8 ratio. Viral load became undetectable in 11 of 16 patients by the second bleed and in all patients after a further year of therapy. Relative to controls, total CDR3 counts per chain did not differ significantly, and patients lacked overall T-cell lymphocytopenia. The question the study tested was whether immune perturbation and reconstitution could be captured by deep TCR repertoire sequencing of small blood samples from HIV patients. The paper as a whole reports these results and caveats: Processing was restricted to sixteen HIV-infected individuals, which the authors judged to be a major constraint on the generalizability of the findings. HLA typing of donors was not performed in the study. Sequencing depth was restricted by the use of whole blood, which also prevented the dynamics of distinct T-cell subpopulations from being separated. Roughly threefold more distinct CDR3s and higher Shannon diversity were observed in healthy control repertoires than in untreated HIV+ repertoires. Alpha-chain CDR3s from MAIT cells appeared at high frequency in healthy controls but were severely depleted in HIV+ repertoires. Alpha-beta chain pairing was not determined in the samples. Significantly higher mean Gini indices were seen in HIV-infected repertoires than in controls, possibly reflecting oligoclonality. Size-matched repertoire data did not replicate the apparent post-therapy recovery of the Gini index in HIV-infected patients. Significantly different mean usage between HIV-infected patients and controls was observed for eight alpha and eight beta V genes. Healthy controls shared more CDR3s between individuals than HIV+ patients, by Jaccard index and by count of highly shared sequences. The observed differences in diversity were not explained by the slight differences in age and sex profiles between the study cohorts. Unequal numbers of distinct sequences between patients and controls complicated comparisons, and size-matching overweighted rare events from HIV-infected data. During therapy, a significant decrease in frequency was seen for HIV-associated CDR3s, whereas no significant change was found for CMV-associated CDR3s, although most of them became more frequent.

V is cut by 0 bases and J by 3 bases, and the space between the germline ends is 8 bases. CDR1 and CDR2 are drawn from the germline V gene: MNHNS, SASEGT. From cysteine to phenylalanine, the CDR3 is 14 amino acids long. This entry keeps only the CDR3 DNA: 42 bases, framed from base 1. Ten or more counts support this clonotype. Its antigen specificity is not known. Base qualities are not at hand, and no much larger clone is one base apart. Whole blood was used without cell fractionation, so all unsorted peripheral T cells were reflected in the repertoire. For RNA extraction, approximately 2.6 ml of peripheral blood was drawn into Tempus tubes. HIV-infected adults not yet given antiretroviral therapy and scheduled to start treatment were recruited, and the first sixteen eligible patients underwent processing. Patients with febrile or AIDS-related illness, tumors, hepatitis B or C coinfection, immunomodulatory therapy, recent vaccination or treatment interruptions were excluded from enrollment. The TURBO-DNase kit was used to remove leftover genomic DNA, and GLOBINclear was used to deplete globin mRNA. Just before antiretroviral therapy was started, pretreatment blood was collected from HIV-infected patients.

Using SuperScript III with primers targeting the alpha and beta constant regions, approximately 450 ng of RNA was reverse transcribed. Separate libraries for the alpha and beta chains were generated through chain-specific third strand synthesis that incorporated multiplexing indices. To avoid primer bias, the protocol used one single primer pair to amplify every rearrangement within a chain, and the protocol also attached molecular barcodes to each cDNA molecule. Purified cDNA was joined by T4 RNA Ligase 1 to a 5' RACE adapter carrying a random hexamer and the SP2 sequencing primer site. With slow temperature ramps used to favor optimal annealing, second strand synthesis was primed from the SP2 site with Phusion polymerase. Two random hexamer sequences, both added before amplification and joined together, made up the 12-nucleotide barcode of each molecule. An amplification PCR of approximately 24 cycles with P5s and P7 primers came after a short first PCR that had added P5 and P7 adapter elements plus a second index. The libraries went through approximately 27 PCR cycles in total, were quantified on a Qubit, were sized on a Bioanalyzer, and were diluted to around 4.4 nM. Normalized libraries were sequenced on an Illumina MiSeq with 2 x 250 paired-end kits. Into 7.5 to 10 ul Tris-Cl, the reverse transcription reactions were eluted following cleanup on MinElute columns. Adapter ligations were incubated for 20 to 25 hours at 16 degrees C and subsequently purified with AMPure XP beads at a 1:1 ratio. The authors' analysis ran thus. A modified Decombinator processed the demultiplexed FASTQ files and output V, J, insert and barcode information. Sequences sharing a barcode but differing from the dominant sequence were discarded as errors, and barcodes clustered at Levenshtein distance 3 were counted to estimate original cDNA molecules. The R packages ineq, vegan, igraph and RCytoscape were used for downstream analyses, together with IMGT nomenclature and CDR3 definitions. V gene usage was calculated across distinct sequences, with every TCR tallied a single time to avoid skew from clonal expansion. Within a donor, similarity networks joined unique CDR3 amino acid sequences in every case where two of them were separated by a single Levenshtein edit. Published HIV-specific CDR3s (92 alpha, 702 beta) and CMV-specific CDR3s (13 alpha, roughly 250 beta) were assembled and queried against the repertoires. Lower sequence numbers were not the cause of the decreased diversity in patients, as random subsampling to size-matched repertoires showed. Using fastp trimming at Q25 and MiXCR clonotype assembly, TCRdb reanalyzed the public sequencing data and kept in-frame beta chains. Every entry covers one CDR3 protein and lists the most common genes and DNA from its rows. The V and J calls here are based on TCRdb, not the publication. Present in this sample are 9,900 or so distinct CDR3 sequences, roughly 5.6% of which were seen just once. The ten largest clones represent 13% to 15% of the sample.

The rearrangement joined TRBV6-1 to TRBJ1-2, with no D gene named confidently. Sequenced material: blood, taken before antiretroviral therapy. This TCR was sampled from an adult with HIV infection. This receptor carries the CDR3 CASSEAGVDYGYTF. Here is the DNA: TGTGCCAGCAGTGAAGCCGGGGTTGACTATGGCTACACCTTC.